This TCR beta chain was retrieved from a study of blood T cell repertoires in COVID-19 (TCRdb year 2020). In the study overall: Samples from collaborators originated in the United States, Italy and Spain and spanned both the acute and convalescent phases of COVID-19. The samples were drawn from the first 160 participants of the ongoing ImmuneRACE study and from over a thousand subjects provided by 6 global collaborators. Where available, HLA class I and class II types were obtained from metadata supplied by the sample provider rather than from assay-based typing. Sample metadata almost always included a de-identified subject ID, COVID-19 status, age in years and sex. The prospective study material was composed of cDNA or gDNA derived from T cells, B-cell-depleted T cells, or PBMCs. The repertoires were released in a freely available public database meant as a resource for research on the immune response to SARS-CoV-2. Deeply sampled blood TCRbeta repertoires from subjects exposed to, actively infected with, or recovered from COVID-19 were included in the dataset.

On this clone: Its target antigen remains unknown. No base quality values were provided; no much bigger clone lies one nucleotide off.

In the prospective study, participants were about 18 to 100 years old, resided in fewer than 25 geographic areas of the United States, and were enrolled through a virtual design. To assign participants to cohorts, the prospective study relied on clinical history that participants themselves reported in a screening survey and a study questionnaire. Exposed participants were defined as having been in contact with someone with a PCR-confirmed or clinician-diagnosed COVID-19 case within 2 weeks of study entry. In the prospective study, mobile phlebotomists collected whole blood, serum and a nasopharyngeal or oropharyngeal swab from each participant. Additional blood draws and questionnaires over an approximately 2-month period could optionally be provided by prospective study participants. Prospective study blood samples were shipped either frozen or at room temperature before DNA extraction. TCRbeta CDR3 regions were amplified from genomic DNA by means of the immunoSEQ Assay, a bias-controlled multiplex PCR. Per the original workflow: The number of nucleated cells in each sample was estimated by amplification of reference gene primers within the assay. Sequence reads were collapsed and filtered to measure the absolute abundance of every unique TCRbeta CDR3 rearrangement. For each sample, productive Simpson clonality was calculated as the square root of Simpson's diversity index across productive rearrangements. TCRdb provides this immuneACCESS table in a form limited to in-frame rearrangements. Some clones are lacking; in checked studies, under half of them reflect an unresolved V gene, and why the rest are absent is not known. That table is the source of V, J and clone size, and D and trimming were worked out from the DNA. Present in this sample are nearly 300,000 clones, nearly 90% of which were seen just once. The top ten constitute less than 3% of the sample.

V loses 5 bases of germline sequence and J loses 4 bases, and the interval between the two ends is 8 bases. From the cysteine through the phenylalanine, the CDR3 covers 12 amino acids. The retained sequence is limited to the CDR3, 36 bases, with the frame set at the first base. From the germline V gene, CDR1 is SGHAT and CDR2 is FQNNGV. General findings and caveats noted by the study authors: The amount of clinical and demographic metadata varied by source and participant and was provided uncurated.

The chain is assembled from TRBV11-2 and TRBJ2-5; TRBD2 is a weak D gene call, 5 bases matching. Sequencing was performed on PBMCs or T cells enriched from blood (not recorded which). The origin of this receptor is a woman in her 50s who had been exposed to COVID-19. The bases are TGTGCCAGCAGCCCCCGGGGAGAGACCCAGTACTTC. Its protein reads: CASSPRGETQYF. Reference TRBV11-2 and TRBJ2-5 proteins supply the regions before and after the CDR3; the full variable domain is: EAGVAQSPRYKIIEKRQSVAFWCNPISGHATLYWYQQILGQGPKLLIQFQNNGVVDDSQLPKDRFSAERLKGVDSTLKIQPAKLEDSAVYLCASSPRGETQYFGPGTRLLVL.